This T cell receptor beta chain was captured in a study of regulatory T cells in long-lasting Graves disease. Study-wide findings and caveats: Accuracy may have suffered from the small sample size.

Construction of TCR beta libraries relied on iRepertoire HTBI primers and on Arm-PCR targeting CDR3 regions. Original analysis: Segment identification across samples yielded 60 or so TRBV and approximately 15 TRBJ segments. From the multiplex PCR reads, TCRdb called clonotypes with MiXCR, one entry per CDR3 protein. The V and J calls and clone size are TCRdb's, not the authors'. The sample has 410,000 or so distinct CDR3 sequences; under 15% are singletons. Time point noted: newly diagnosed GD, antithyroid drugs for less than 3 months. Extracted PBMC RNA gave rise to the TCR library. This clonotype has ten or more counts. The antigen is unknown. A junction end diverges from the germline sequence, so it may reflect a read error. Looked up from germline, CDR1 is MGHRA and CDR2 is YSYEKL. The CDR3 is 17 amino acids. The same sample was also studied in work on T cells in Graves' hyperthyroidism and ophthalmopathy.

The chain joins TRBV4-1 to TRBJ2-7; 9 bases line up with TRBD2. The sample in question was peripheral blood mononuclear cells (PBMCs), obtained at new diagnosis, from a patient treated with antithyroid drugs. This sequence was found in a woman aged 30 to 39 with Graves disease. CDR3 sequence (DNA): TGTGCCAGCAGCCAAGTCCTAGCGGGACTGGGGACCTACGAGCAGTACTTC. As protein: CASSQVLAGLGTYEQYF.